The TCR beta chain described here comes from a study of blood T cells in healthy people across ages. Primers used in a second PCR of roughly 7 to 12 cycles were a sample-barcoded 5' primer and a J-beta primer mix. TCRdb ran MiXCR on the 5' RACE reads and lists one entry per CDR3 protein. The table records about 640,000 distinct CDR3 sequences, under 70% of them present only once. On this clonotype itself: A much larger clone lies one base from this, so it may be a read error.

Germline V CDR1 and CDR2: SGHTA, FQGNSA. Trimming removed 5 bases from V and 4 bases from J, with 12 bases in between. This CDR3 region has 15 residues. This TCR derives from a man between 60 and 75 years old in good health. The sequenced sample was blood. V gene TRBV7-2 combines with J gene TRBJ2-6, with D unclear. The CDR3 sequence: CASSVGQPGANVLTF. The CDR3 DNA follows: TGTGCCAGCAGCGTAGGGCAACCCGGGGCCAACGTCCTGACTTTC. The full variable domain, completed using reference TRBV7-2 and TRBJ2-6, is GAGVSQSPSNKVTEKGKDVELRCDPISGHTALYWYRQSLGQGLEFLIYFQGNSAPDKSGLPSDRFSAERTGGSVSTLTIQRTQQEDSAVYLCASSVGQPGANVLTFGAGSRLTVL.